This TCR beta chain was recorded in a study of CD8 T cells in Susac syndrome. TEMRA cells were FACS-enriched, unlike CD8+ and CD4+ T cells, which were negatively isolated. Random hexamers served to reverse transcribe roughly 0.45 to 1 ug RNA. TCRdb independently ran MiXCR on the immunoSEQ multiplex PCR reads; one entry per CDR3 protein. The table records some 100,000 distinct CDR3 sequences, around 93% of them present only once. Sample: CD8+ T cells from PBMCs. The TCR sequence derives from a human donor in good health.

The DNA of the CDR3 is TGTGCCAGCCGACAATACGGAGGAGGGGACTGGGATGGCTACACCTTC. Translated, it gives CASRQYGGGDWDGYTF. This chain connects TRBV7-6 to TRBJ1-2, with TRBD1 as a possible D gene (5 bases). The V gene's germline CDR1 is SGHVS and CDR2 FNYEAQ. Trimming removed 8 bases from V and 6 bases from J, with 25 bases in between. The length of the CDR3 is 16 residues.